Given below is one TCR beta chain in context. The CDR3 loop spans 16 amino acids. Trimming removed 4 bases from V and 2 bases from J, with 18 bases in between. As processed by the authors: Researchers report that nucleated cell counts were estimated from reference gene primer amplification. Some clones are missing from TCRdb's copy, which holds only in-frame ones; the method was immunoSEQ multiplex PCR. D and trimming were read from the DNA, whereas the V and J calls and clone size are those reported in that table. Among approximately 340,000 clones listed, 87% were seen once. This sample stems from a study of blood T cell repertoires in COVID-19.

The V gene is TRBV5-7, the J gene TRBJ2-5, with D perhaps TRBD2 (6 bases). TRBV5-7 is given ORF status, its function remaining uncertain. Sequences were obtained from peripheral blood. The TCR originated in a man aged 25 to 45 with COVID-19, enrolled during active disease. The CDR3 here is CASSSWDSYFQETQYF. The CDR3 DNA reads as TGTGCCAGCAGCAGCTGGGACTCCTACTTTCAAGAGACCCAGTACTTC.